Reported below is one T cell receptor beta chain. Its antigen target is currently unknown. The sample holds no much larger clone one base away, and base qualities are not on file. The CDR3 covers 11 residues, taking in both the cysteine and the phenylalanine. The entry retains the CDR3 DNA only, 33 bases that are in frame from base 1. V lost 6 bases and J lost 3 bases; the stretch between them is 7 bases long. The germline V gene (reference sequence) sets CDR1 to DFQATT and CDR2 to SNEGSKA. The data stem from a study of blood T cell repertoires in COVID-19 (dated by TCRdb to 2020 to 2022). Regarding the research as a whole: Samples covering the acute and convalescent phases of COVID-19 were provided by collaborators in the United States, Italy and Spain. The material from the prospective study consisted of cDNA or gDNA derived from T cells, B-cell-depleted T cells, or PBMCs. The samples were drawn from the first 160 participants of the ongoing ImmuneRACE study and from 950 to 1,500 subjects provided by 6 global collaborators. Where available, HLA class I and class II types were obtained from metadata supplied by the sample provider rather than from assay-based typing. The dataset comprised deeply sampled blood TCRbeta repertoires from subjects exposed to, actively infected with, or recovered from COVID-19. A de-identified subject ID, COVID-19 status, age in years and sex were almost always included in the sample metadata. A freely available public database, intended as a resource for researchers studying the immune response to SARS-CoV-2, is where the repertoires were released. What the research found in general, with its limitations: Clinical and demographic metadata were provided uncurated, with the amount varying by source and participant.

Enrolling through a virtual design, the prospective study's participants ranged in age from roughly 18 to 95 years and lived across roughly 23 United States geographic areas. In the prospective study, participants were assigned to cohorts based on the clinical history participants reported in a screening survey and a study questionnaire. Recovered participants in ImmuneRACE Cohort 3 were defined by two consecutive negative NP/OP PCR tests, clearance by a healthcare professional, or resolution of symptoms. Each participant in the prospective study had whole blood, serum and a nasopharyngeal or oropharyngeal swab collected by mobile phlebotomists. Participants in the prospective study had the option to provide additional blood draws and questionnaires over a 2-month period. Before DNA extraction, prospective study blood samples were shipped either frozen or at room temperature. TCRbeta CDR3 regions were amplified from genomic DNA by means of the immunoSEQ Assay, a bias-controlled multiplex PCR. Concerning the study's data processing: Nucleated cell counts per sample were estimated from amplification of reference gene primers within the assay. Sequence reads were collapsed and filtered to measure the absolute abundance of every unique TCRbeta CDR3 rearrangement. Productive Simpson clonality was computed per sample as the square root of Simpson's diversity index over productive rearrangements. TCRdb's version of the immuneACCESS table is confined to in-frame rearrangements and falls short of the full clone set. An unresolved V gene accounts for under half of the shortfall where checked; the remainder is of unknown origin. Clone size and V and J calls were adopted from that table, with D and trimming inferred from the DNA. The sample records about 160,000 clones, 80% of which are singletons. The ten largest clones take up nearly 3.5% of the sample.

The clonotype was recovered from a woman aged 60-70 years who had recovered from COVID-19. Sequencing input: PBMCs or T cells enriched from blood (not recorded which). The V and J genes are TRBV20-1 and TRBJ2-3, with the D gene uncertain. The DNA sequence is TGCAGTGCACATAAGACAGATACGCAGTATTTT. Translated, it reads CSAHKTDTQYF.